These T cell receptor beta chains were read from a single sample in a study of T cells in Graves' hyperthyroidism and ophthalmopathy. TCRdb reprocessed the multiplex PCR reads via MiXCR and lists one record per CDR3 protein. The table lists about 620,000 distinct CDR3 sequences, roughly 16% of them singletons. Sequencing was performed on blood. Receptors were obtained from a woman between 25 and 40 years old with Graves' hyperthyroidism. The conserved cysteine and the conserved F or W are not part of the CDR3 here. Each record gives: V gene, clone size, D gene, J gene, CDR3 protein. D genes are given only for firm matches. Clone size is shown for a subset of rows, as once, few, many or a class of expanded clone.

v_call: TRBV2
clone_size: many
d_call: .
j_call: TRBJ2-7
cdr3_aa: ASSEQADYEQY

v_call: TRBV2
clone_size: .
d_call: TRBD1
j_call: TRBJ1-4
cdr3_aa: ASRIEGQGRKLF

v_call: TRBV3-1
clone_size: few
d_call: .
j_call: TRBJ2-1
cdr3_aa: ASSQDGSGMGQF

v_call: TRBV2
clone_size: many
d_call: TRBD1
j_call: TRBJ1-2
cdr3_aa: ASSVYLTGGYGYT

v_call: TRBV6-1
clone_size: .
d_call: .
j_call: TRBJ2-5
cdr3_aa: ASRLGPGIGETQY

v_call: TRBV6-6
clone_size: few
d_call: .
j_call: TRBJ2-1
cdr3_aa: ASSYPTREQF

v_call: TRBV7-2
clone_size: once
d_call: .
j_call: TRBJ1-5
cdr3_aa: ASSLGPSNQPRH

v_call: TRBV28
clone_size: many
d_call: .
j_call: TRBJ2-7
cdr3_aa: ASSLGVVSYEQY

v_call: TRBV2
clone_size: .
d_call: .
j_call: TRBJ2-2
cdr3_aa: ASSEQGLGGELF

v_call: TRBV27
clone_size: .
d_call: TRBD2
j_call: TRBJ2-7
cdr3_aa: ASRIGLDSSYEQY

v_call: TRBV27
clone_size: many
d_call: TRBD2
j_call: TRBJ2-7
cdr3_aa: ASSPIAGVVSYEQY

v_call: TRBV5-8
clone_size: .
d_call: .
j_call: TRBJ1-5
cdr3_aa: ASSLVEDQPQH

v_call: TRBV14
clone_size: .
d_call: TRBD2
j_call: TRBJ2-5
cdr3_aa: ASSHLAVGEETQY

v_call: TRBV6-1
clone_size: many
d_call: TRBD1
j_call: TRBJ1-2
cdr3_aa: ASSHAQGQGNYGYT

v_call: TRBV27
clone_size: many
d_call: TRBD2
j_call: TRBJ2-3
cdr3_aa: ASSLQGGYTQY

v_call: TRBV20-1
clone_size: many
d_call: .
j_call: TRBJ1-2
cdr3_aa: SAQASSNYGYT

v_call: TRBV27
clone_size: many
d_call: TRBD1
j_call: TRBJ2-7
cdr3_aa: ASSSRDSPYEQY

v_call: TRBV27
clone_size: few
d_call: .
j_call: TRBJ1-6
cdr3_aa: ASSFGVRSYNSPLH

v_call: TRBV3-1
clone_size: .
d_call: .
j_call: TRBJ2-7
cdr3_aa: ASSQAGTPTYEQY

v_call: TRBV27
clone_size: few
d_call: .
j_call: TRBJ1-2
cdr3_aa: ASSPRQAGNYGYT

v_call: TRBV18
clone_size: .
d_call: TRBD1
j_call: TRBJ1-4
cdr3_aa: ASSPHRGANEKLF

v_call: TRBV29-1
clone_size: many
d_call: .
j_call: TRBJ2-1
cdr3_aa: SGSRSNEQF

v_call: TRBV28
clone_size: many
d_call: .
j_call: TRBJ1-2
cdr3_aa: ASTVEGRDYGYT

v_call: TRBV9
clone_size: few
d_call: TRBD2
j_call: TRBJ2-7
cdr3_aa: ASSADGRGGNEQY

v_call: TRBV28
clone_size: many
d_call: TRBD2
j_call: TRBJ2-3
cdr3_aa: ASSLGSSGSTDTQY

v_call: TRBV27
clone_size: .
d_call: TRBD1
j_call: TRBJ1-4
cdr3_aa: ASSSRSTGDEELF

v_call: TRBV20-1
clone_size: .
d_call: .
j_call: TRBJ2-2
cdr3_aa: SARQGTNTGELF

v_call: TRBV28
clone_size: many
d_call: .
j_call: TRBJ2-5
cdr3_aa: ASSLKVRGQY

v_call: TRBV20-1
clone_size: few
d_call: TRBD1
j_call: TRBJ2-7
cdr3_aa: SARTGATYEQY

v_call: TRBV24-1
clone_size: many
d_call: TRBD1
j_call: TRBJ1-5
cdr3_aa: ATSDPNRGGNQPQH

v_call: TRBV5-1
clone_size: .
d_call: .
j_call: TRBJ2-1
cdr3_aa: ASSLEGVTDNEQF

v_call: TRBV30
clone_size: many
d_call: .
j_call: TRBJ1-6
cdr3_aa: AWTPGGRFNSPLH

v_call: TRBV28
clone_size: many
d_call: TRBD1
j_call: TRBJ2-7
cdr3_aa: ASSLQGGQGGYEQY

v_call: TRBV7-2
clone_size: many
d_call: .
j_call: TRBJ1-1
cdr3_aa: ASSSVPGTEAF

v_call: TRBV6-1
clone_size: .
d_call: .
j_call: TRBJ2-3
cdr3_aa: ASSLTRTEGRTDTPY

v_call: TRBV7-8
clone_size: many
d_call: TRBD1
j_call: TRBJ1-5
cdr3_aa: ASSTGAGGDQPQH

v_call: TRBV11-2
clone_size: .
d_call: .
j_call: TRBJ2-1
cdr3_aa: ASSSQRSSYNEQF

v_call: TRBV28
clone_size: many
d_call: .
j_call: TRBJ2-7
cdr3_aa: ASSPPDGAYEQY

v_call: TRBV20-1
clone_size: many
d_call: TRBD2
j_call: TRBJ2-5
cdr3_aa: SARARTRRETQY

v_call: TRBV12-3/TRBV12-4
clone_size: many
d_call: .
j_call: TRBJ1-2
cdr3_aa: ASTGVGDPSGYT

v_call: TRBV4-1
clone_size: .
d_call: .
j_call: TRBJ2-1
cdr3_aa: ASSQDHTDSYNEQF

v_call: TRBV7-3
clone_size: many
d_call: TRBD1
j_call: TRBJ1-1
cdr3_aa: ASSPTGAGWDTEAF

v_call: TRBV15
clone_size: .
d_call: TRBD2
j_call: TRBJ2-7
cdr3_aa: ATSSSTSGTLGEQY

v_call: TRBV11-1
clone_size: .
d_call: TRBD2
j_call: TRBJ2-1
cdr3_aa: ASSLGRASGRGEQF

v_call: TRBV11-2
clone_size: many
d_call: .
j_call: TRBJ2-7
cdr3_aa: ASIAGGYKQY

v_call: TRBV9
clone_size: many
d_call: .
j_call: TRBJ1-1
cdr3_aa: ASSLGVGVTEAF

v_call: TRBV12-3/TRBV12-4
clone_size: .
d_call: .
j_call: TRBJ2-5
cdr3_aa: ASSETRFETQY

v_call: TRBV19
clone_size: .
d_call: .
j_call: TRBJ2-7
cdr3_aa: ASSPSGLGQY

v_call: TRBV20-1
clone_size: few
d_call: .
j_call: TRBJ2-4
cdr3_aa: SATLSTELAKNIQY

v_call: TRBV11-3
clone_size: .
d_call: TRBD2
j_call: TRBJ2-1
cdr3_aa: ASSLARLADRTNNEQF

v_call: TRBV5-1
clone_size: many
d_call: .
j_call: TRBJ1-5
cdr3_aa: ASSYGTNQPQH

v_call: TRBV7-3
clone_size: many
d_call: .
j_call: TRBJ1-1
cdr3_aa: ASSLDRPGDTEAF

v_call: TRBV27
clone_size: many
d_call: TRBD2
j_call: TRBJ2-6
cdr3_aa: ASRASGRASGANVLT

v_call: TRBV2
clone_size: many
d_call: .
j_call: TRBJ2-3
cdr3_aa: ASRRVSTDTQY

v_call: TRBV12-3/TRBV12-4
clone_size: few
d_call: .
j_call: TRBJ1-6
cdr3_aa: ASSLPPLTQNNSPLH

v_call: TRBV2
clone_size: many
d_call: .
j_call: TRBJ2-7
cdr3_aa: ASKVGNYEQY

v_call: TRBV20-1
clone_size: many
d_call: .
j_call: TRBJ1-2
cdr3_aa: SARIGNGGYT